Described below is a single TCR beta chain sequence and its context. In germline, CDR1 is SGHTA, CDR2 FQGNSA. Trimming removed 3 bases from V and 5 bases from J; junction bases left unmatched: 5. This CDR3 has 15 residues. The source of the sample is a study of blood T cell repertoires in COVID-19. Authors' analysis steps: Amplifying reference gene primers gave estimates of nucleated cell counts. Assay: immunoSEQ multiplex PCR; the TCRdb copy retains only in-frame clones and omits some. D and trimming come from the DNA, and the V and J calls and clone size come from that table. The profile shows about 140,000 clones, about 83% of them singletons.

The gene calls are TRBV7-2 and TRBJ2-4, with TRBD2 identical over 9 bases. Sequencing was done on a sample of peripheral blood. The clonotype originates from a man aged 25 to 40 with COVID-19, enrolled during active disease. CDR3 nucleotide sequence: TGTGCCAGCAGCTTGCGGGAGGGCTCGGAAAACATTCAGTACTTC. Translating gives CASSLREGSENIQYF.